This TCR beta chain was found in a study of CXCR3-negative and CXCR3-positive naive CD8 T cells. Study-level points and caveats: CXCR3-positive naive cells carried more hydrophobic TRB CDR3s than CXCR3-negative ones.

From germline, CDR1 is SEHNR and CDR2 FQNEAQ (reference sequence). CDR3 length equals 15 residues. As to this clonotype: Its antigen is not known.

UMI-labeled 5' RACE TRB cDNA libraries were prepared from the cells. No DNA is given; TCRdb re-called the 5' RACE reads and lists each CDR3 protein once. The sample's table shows around 160,000 distinct CDR3 sequences. Sequences were obtained from naive CXCR3+ CD8+ T cells from blood. The subset is: CD45RO-CCR7+CD27+CD95- naive CD8+ T cells expressing CXCR3 (TNR3+). The chain uses TRBV7-9 and TRBJ2-7; the TCRdb D gene call, TRBD1, has no DNA to confirm it. The TCR comes from a human donor in good health. Some clones in this sample may be carry-over from other donors' samples. The CDR3 here is CASSPRVGDLLEQYF.